Below, one T cell receptor beta chain is given with its context. Its antigen is not identified. The data are from a study of STAT5B mutations in CD4+ large granular lymphocyte leukemia. About the research overall: When available, cryopreserved cells underwent CD8+ depletion before CD4+ selection.

Per the germline V gene, CDR1 is MDHEN and CDR2 is SYDVKM. Trimming took 6 bases from V and 0 from J, leaving 14 bases between them. This CDR3 contains 15 residues. General observations from the study: Top patient clones used TRBV06 genes more often: 8/27 versus 2/35 in controls.

CD4+ T-LGLL patients came from Padova, Helsinki and Shinshu hematology units. In the authors' workflow: Clonotypes above 5% were considered putative leukemic clones, totaling some 59. Some clones are missing from TCRdb's copy, which holds only in-frame ones; the method was immunoSEQ multiplex PCR. That table furnishes V, J and clone size, whereas the DNA furnished D and trimming. Among some 8,800 clones listed, approximately 83% were seen once. The material sequenced was PBMCs. The V gene is TRBV28, the J gene TRBJ1-1, with D unclear. The receptor was isolated from a man in his 60s with CD4+ T-cell large granular lymphocyte leukemia. DNA for the CDR3: TGTGCCAGCAGGTCTTTGGGATTTTTGAACACTGAAGCTTTCTTT. Amino acids: CASRSLGFLNTEAFF.